These 2 T cell receptor beta chains were sequenced from one sample in a study of cytomegalovirus exposure and HLA in healthy donors. Primers included in the PCR were 60 Vbeta and 13 Jbeta primers. Libraries were prepared by immunoSEQ multiplex PCR; TCRdb keeps only in-frame clonotypes and omits some of them. Recorded for this sample: 150,000 to 200,000 clones. Sequences were obtained from PBMCs. All receptors come from a man younger than 45 in good health and CMV-seronegative.

This sequence joins TRBV13 and TRBJ2-7; TRBD2 matches 10 bases. From germline, CDR1 is PRHDT and CDR2 FYEKMQ (reference sequence). The CDR3 is 15 residues long. V lost 5 bases to trimming and J lost 3 bases; unmatched junction nucleotides: 7. DNA of the CDR3: TGTGCCAGCAGCCATCTAGCGGGAGTGAACTACGAGCAGTACTTC. As protein: CASSHLAGVNYEQYF.

The chain carries TRBV28 and TRBJ2-7; weak D call: TRBD2 (6 bases). From germline, CDR1 is MDHEN and CDR2 SYDVKM. V was pared by 5 bases and J by 0 bases, with 14 bases between. The CDR3 has 15 residues. The DNA of the CDR3 is TGTGCCAGCAGTCCCACCGGGGGACGCTCCTACGAGCAGTACTTC. This sequence encodes CASSPTGGRSYEQYF.